This TCR beta chain was profiled in a study of T-cell memory formation after mild COVID-19. Note on this clonotype: Its specificity is not known.

V was trimmed by 1 base and J by 1 base, leaving 8 bases between them. Germline V gives CDR1 LNHDA, CDR2 SQIVND (reference sequence). The CDR3 runs to 14 residues. The study's findings and limits: Cross-reactive memory seemingly joined, as some responding clones were found in pre-infection memory.

TCRdb called the 5' RACE reads again in MiXCR, with one record for every CDR3 protein. Of 110,000 or so distinct CDR3 sequences in the sample, 22% were seen once. The source of this sequence is a man aged 18 to 30 who had mild COVID-19 (a few samples of this study predate the infection). Cell type and time point are not known. The sample comprised PBMCs or a T cell subset sorted from them (not recorded which). The chain employs TRBV19 and TRBJ2-7, with a weak D call TRBD2 (6 bases). CDR3 sequence (DNA): TGTGCCAGTAGTATAGCTCGGGGGTCCTACGAGCAGTACTTC. As protein: CASSIARGSYEQYF.